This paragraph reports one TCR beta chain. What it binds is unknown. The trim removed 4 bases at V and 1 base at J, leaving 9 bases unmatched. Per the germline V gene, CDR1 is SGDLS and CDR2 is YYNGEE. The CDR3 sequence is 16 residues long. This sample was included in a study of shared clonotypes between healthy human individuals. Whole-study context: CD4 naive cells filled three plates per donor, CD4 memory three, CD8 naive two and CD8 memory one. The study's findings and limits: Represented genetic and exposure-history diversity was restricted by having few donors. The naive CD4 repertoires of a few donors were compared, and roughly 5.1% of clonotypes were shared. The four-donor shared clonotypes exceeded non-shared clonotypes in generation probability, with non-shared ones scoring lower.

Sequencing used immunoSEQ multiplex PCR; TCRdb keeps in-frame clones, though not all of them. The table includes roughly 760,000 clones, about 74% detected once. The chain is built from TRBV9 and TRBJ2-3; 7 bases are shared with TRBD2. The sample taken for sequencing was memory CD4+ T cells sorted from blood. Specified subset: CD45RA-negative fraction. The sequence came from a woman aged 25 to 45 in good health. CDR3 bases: TGTGCCAGCAGCCTCGGCGGGAGTAGTGGCACAGATACGCAGTATTTT. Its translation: CASSLGGSSGTDTQYF.